The 3 T cell receptor beta chains listed next were all sequenced from one sample in a study of regulatory T cells in long-lasting Graves disease. The authors built TCR beta libraries using iRepertoire HTBI primers and Arm-PCR of CDR3 regions. TCRdb analysed the multiplex PCR reads with MiXCR anew, one entry per CDR3 protein. This sample yields about 400,000 distinct CDR3 sequences, of which about a sixth are seen a single time; 20% belongs to the top ten. Time point described: newly diagnosed GD, antithyroid drugs for less than 3 months. Isolated PBMC RNA provided the starting material for the TCR library. These same records also appear under a second study, on T cells in Graves' hyperthyroidism and ophthalmopathy.

Sequenced material: peripheral blood mononuclear cells (PBMCs), taken at new diagnosis, from a patient treated with antithyroid drugs. These receptors were collected from a woman aged 18-30 years with Graves disease.

This clonotype was seen more than once but under ten times. The chain uses TRBV27 and TRBJ2-7; D is perhaps TRBD2 (5 bases). There are 12 residues in the CDR3. Trimming removed 8 bases from V and 7 bases from J, with 15 bases in between. Germline CDR1 is MNHEY and CDR2 is SMNVEV (reference sequence). CDR3 in amino acids: CASRSRPGEQYF. In nucleotides, the CDR3 is TGTGCCAGCCGTTCTAGGCCGGGAGAGCAGTACTTC.

This clonotype occurred many times. The chain uses TRBV28 and TRBJ2-2, with D possibly being TRBD1 or TRBD2 (6 bases each). Trimming left V 5 bases short and J 2 bases short, with 12 bases between. CDR1 is MDHEN, CDR2 SYDVKM, per germline. This CDR3 has 15 amino acids. CDR3 nucleotide sequence: TGTGCCAGCAGTGAGGGGGGAGTAAACACCGGGGAGCTGTTTTTT. Residues: CASSEGGVNTGELFF.

CDR3 DNA: TGTGCCAGCAGTCCCCGGGGGTATACGCAGTATTTT. Its translation is CASSPRGYTQYF. This chain uses TRBV28 with TRBJ2-3; D is perhaps TRBD2 (6 bases). The CDR3 is made up of 12 amino acids. V lost 5 bases to trimming and J lost 7 bases, with 10 bases between them. The germline V gene has CDR1 MDHEN and CDR2 SYDVKM. The full variable domain, with the rest looked up from reference TRBV28 and TRBJ2-3, is DVKVTQSSRYLVKRTGEKVFLECVQDMDHENMFWYRQDPGLGLRLIYFSYDVKMKEKGDIPEGYSVSREKKERFSLILESASTNQTSMYLCASSPRGYTQYFGPGTRLTVL.